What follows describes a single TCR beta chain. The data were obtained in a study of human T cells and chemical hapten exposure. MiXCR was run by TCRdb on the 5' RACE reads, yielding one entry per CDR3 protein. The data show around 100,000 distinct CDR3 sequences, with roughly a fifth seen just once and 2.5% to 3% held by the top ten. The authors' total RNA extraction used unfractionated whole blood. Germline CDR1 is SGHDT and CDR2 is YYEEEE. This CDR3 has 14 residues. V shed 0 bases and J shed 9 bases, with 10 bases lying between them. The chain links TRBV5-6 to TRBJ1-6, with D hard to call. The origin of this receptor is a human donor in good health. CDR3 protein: CASSLAPGSSPLHF. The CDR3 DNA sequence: TGTGCCAGCAGCTTGGCCCCTGGGAGTTCACCCCTCCACTTT.